What follows are 12 T cell receptor beta chains derived from one specimen sequenced in a study of T-cell reconstitution after alpha-beta-depleted transplantation in children. Unique molecular identifiers were built into the TCRbeta library. MiXCR, applied by TCRdb to the PCR reads, yields one record per CDR3 protein. Of 610,000 or so distinct CDR3 sequences in the sample, roughly 27% were seen once. The material was PBMCs, obtained before TCRalphabeta/CD19-depleted stem cell transplant. All receptors derive from a boy younger than two with Wiskott-Aldrich syndrome, due to receive a stem cell transplant.

This clonotype was recorded a few times. The chain uses TRBV27 and TRBJ2-1; a possible D gene is TRBD2 (7 bases). The CDR3 sequence is 15 residues long. V was shortened by 6 bases and J by 4 bases, with 16 bases between the two germline ends. CDR1 and CDR2 (germline): MNHEY, SMNVEV (reference sequence). The CDR3 protein is CASRPRRGGYNEQFF. The CDR3 nucleotides read TGTGCCAGCAGACCCCGGAGGGGGGGGTACAATGAGCAGTTCTTC.

This chain joins TRBV5-6 and TRBJ1-1, with D maybe TRBD1 (5 bases). CDR3 length: 16 amino acids. Between the trimmed V and J ends, which lost 6 bases and 2 bases, there was a span of 20 bases. Germline V lookup: CDR1 SGHDT, CDR2 YYEEEE. CDR3 loop: CASTKWVDGGNTEAFF. The CDR3 bases are TGTGCCAGCACCAAGTGGGTGGACGGGGGTAACACTGAAGCTTTCTTT.

The rearrangement joins TRBV10-3 to TRBJ2-7; no firm D call. V gave up 0 bases and J gave up 6 bases, with 3 bases separating them. The CDR3 loop spans 11 amino acids. Germline V gene sequence: CDR1 ENHRY, CDR2 SYGVKD. The CDR3 DNA reads as TGTGCCATCAGTGAGTCGTTCGAGCAGTACTTC. Protein: CAISESFEQYF.

In this sample, this clonotype turned up a few times. An end of the junction does not agree with germline; a read error may underlie this. CDR3 in amino acids: CASSVKTGTLCF. The CDR3 region has the DNA TGTGCCAGCAGCGTAAAAACCGGGACCCTTTGCTTC. The rearrangement joins TRBV5-6 to TRBJ2-5; D is perhaps TRBD1 or TRBD2 (5 bases each). This CDR3 is built from 12 residues. CDR1 SGHDT and CDR2 YYEEEE come from the germline V gene.

The chain employs TRBV30 and TRBJ1-5; D is unclear. This CDR3 contains 12 residues. The germline V gene has CDR1 GTSNPN and CDR2 SVGIG (reference sequence). V gave up 1 base and J gave up 2 bases, with 3 bases separating them. The CDR3 bases are TGTGCCTGGAGTGGGGGCAATCAGCCCCAGCATTTT. Translated, it gives CAWSGGNQPQHF.

The chain carries TRBV27 and TRBJ2-7; unclear D gene. The germline gives CDR1 MNHEY, CDR2 SMNVEV (reference sequence). V lost 3 bases and J lost 0, with 12 bases in between. This CDR3 spans 15 amino acids. The CDR3 loop reads CASSFFGGSSYEQYF. The CDR3 bases are TGTGCCAGCAGTTTTTTCGGCGGCTCCTCCTACGAGCAGTACTTC.

The chain has TRBV11-2 and TRBJ2-3, with D perhaps TRBD1 (5 bases). This CDR3 contains 14 residues. Germline loops: CDR1 SGHAT, CDR2 FQNNGV. V was shortened by 5 bases and J by 0 bases, with 9 bases between the two germline ends. Written as DNA, the CDR3 is TGTGCCAGCAGCCGACAGAGAAGCACAGATACGCAGTATTTT. As protein: CASSRQRSTDTQYF.

The gene calls are TRBV4-1 and TRBJ2-7, with TRBD2 matching 11 bases. The V gene end was trimmed by 1 base and the J gene end by 0 bases; junction bases not matched to a gene: 14. Germline CDR1 MGHRA, CDR2 YSYEKL. There are 20 residues in the CDR3. CDR3 nucleotide sequence: TGCGCCAGCAGCCAAGCTGCTGGTAGCGGGAGGGCCCCGAGCTCCTACGAGCAGTACTTC. This sequence encodes CASSQAAGSGRAPSSYEQYF.

This clonotype has more than one count but fewer than ten. CDR3 bases: TGCGCCAGCAGCCTAGGACAGGGGGCACTTGGCGAGCAGTACTTC. Encoded protein: CASSLGQGALGEQYF. The chain links TRBV5-1 to TRBJ2-7; 11 nucleotides align to TRBD1. The V and J ends lost 4 bases and 6 bases, in that order; junction bases with no gene match: 9. Germline V CDR1 and CDR2: SGHRS, YFSETQ. This CDR3 has 15 amino acids.

This clonotype was seen a handful of times. This chain links TRBV29-1 with TRBJ1-5; D may be TRBD1 (5 bases). V was clipped by 4 bases and J by 5 bases, with 12 bases between them. The germline V gene has CDR1 SQVTM and CDR2 ANQGSEA. The CDR3 has 13 amino acids. CDR3 sequence: CSVGAGRDQPQHF. The CDR3 DNA sequence: TGCAGCGTTGGGGCAGGGCGAGATCAGCCCCAGCATTTT.

Only a few counts were recorded for this clonotype. The J gene is TRBJ1-1, the V gene TRBV12-3 or TRBV12-4; weak D call: TRBD1 (5 bases). Trimming took off 3 bases at V and 0 bases at J, with 8 bases between the two ends. The CDR3 runs 14 residues. Here the CDR3 DNA reads TGTGCCAGCAGTTTTTCGGGGCTGAACACTGAAGCTTTCTTT. It is translated as CASSFSGLNTEAFF.

This clonotype was counted a few times. This chain connects TRBV9 to TRBJ2-1; TRBD2 matches 11 bases. J gave up 9 bases and V 0 bases, and 2 bases lay outside the gene matches. This CDR3 has 14 amino acids. Germline CDR1 is SGDLS and CDR2 is YYNGEE. CDR3 nucleotides: TGTGCCAGCAGCGTAGGGCTAGCGGGAGGTGAGCAGTTCTTC. It encodes CASSVGLAGGEQFF.